One and the same sample provided the 32 T cell receptor beta chains below, sequenced in a study of blood T cell repertoires in COVID-19 (TCRdb year 2020). Library creation used the immunoSEQ multiplex PCR assay. Not all clones reach the TCRdb copy of this immuneACCESS table, which keeps in-frame sequences only. Checked studies attribute under half of the gap to unresolved V genes and leave the rest unexplained. The sample has about 210,000 clones on record, 70% to 85% of them singletons. The ten largest clones capture roughly 10% of the sample. Input material: peripheral blood. The receptors shown here come from a man aged 50-60 years with active or convalescent COVID-19.

This chain uses TRBV30 with TRBJ2-7, with a weak D call TRBD2 (6 bases). In germline, CDR1 is GTSNPN, CDR2 SVGIG (reference sequence). This CDR3 is 15 amino acids long. V was pared by 3 bases and J by 0 bases, with 15 bases between. As DNA, the CDR3 is TGTGCCTGGAGGTCCCAACCCGGGAGCTCCTACGAGCAGTACTTC. Its translation is CAWRSQPGSSYEQYF.

This chain connects TRBV2 to TRBJ1-2; perhaps TRBD1 as D (5 bases). The CDR3 has 14 residues. V shed 4 bases and J shed 8 bases, with 17 bases lying between them. Germline lookup yields CDR1 SNHLY and CDR2 FYNNEI. The CDR3 loop is CASSGQSGRWGYTF. The CDR3 coding sequence is TGTGCCAGCAGTGGACAGTCTGGCAGATGGGGCTACACCTTC.

V and J are TRBV19 and TRBJ1-2, with 7 bases that match TRBD1. Germline lookup yields CDR1 LNHDA and CDR2 SQIVND (reference sequence). The CDR3 length is 11 residues. The V segment lost 10 bases and the J segment 5 bases; nucleotides outside the gene matches: 4. CDR3 sequence reads: CATGTDYGYTF. CDR3 in DNA: TGTGCCACCGGGACAGATTATGGCTACACCTTC.

The J gene is TRBJ1-4, the V gene TRBV6-5; D is possibly TRBD1 (5 bases). This CDR3 spans 15 amino acids. Germline loops: CDR1 MNHEY, CDR2 SVGAGI. Between the trimmed V and J ends, which lost 2 bases and 3 bases, there was a span of 10 bases. The CDR3 DNA is TGTGCCAGCAGTTACGGGTCGGGGGCTAATGAAAAACTGTTTTTT. Protein sequence: CASSYGSGANEKLFF.

The chain is built from TRBV6-6 and TRBJ1-4; D might be TRBD1 (5 bases). CDR1 and CDR2 (germline): MNHNY, SVGAGI (reference sequence). V gave up 1 base and J gave up 7 bases, with 13 bases separating them. The CDR3 consists of 15 residues. This CDR3 is CASSYWTSGGEKLFF. CDR3 DNA sequence: TGTGCCAGCAGTTACTGGACAAGCGGGGGTGAAAAACTGTTTTTT.

The chain links TRBV5-4 to TRBJ2-5; the match to TRBD1 covers 9 bases. CDR3 size: 17 residues. Germline trimming cut 0 bases from V and 4 bases from J; bases unmatched to any gene: 10. CDR1 and CDR2 (germline): SGHNT, YYREEE (reference sequence). CDR3 in amino acids: CASSLVGNRGLGETQYF. The CDR3 DNA follows: TGTGCCAGCAGCTTGGTGGGGAACAGGGGGCTCGGAGAGACCCAGTACTTC.

This sequence joins TRBV5-1 and TRBJ1-1; D unclear. The length of the CDR3 is 16 residues. Germline V gives CDR1 SGHRS, CDR2 YFSETQ. V lost 1 base to trimming and J lost 1 base, with 14 bases between them. The CDR3 DNA reads as TGCGCCAGCAGCTTGTTAGCGGGTTCCGAGAACACTGAAGCTTTCTTT. It encodes CASSLLAGSENTEAFF.

V and J are TRBV5-1 and TRBJ2-3, with 9 bases that match TRBD2. The germline CDR1 and CDR2 sequences are SGHRS and YFSETQ. The CDR3 runs to 16 residues. V was pared by 0 bases and J by 6 bases, with 8 bases of the junction left unmatched. The CDR3 region has the DNA TGCGCCAGCAGCTTGGTGGTAGCGGGGGCTGGGGATACGCAGTATTTT. Translation: CASSLVVAGAGDTQYF.

The J gene is TRBJ2-5, the V gene TRBV5-4; TRBD2 agrees at 9 bases. Per the germline V gene, CDR1 is SGHNT and CDR2 is YYREEE (reference sequence). This CDR3 has 13 amino acids. The ends lost 10 bases at V and 5 bases at J; junction bases unmatched: 9. As DNA, the CDR3 is TGTGCCTCCGGTAGCGGGAGTAGTGAGACCCAGTACTTC. Translating it yields CASGSGSSETQYF.

The V call is TRBV5-1, the J call TRBJ1-4, with 7 bases lining up with TRBD1. Germline lookup yields CDR1 SGHRS and CDR2 YFSETQ. The CDR3 spans 15 residues. Losses at the gene ends were 4 bases for V and 4 bases for J; bases not matched to a gene: 7. DNA for the CDR3: TGCGCCAGCAGCCCCCGGACAGGCAATAATGAAAAACTGTTTTTT. Residues: CASSPRTGNNEKLFF.

This clone was recorded only once. The rearrangement joins TRBV5-6 to TRBJ1-2; 7 positions agree with TRBD1. The CDR3 is made up of 14 amino acids. With 2 bases clipped from V and 4 bases from J, the junction kept 5 bases outside the gene matches. Germline V gene lookup returns CDR1 SGHDT and CDR2 YYEEEE. The CDR3: CASSFEGAGYGYTF. As DNA, the CDR3 is TGTGCCAGCAGCTTTGAGGGGGCGGGCTATGGCTACACCTTC.

The chain employs TRBV6-2 or TRBV6-3 and TRBJ1-4, with D possibly matching TRBD1 (6 bases). Per the germline V gene, CDR1 is MNHEY and CDR2 is SVGEGT. The CDR3 sequence is 18 residues long. Trimming removed 0 bases from V and 0 bases from J, with 14 bases in between. In DNA form, the CDR3 reads TGTGCCAGCAGTTACTCAACACCAGGGGACGCAACTAATGAAAAACTGTTTTTT. Amino acid sequence: CASSYSTPGDATNEKLFF.

V usage is TRBV29-1 and J usage is TRBJ2-5; TRBD2 agrees at 10 bases. From germline, CDR1 is SQVTM and CDR2 ANQGSEA. The CDR3 has 15 residues. The V gene end was trimmed by 7 bases and the J gene end by 3 bases; junction bases not matched to a gene: 11. The CDR3 loop is CSARRASGGEETQYF. The CDR3 coding sequence is TGCAGCGCACGCCGGGCTAGCGGGGGTGAAGAGACCCAGTACTTC.

This rearrangement joins TRBV6-5 to TRBJ2-5; perhaps TRBD1 as D (7 bases). This CDR3 region has 12 residues. The germline V and J ends were trimmed by 7 bases and 4 bases, with 10 bases remaining between them. Germline V gene sequence: CDR1 MNHEY, CDR2 SVGAGI. The CDR3 DNA sequence: TGTGCCAGCACCCAGGGGGGAGAGACCCAGTACTTC. Its translation: CASTQGGETQYF.

CDR3 protein: CASSASGGGPVNQETQYF. CDR3 sequence (DNA): TGTGCCAGCAGTGCTAGCGGGGGGGGGCCGGTAAACCAAGAGACCCAGTACTTC. The rearrangement links TRBV6-1 to TRBJ2-5, with TRBD2 matching over 12 bases. The CDR3 spans 18 residues. The junction had 9 bases not matched to a gene; V was cut back by 4 bases and J by 0 bases. CDR1 and CDR2 from the germline V gene are MNHNS and SASEGT.

J is TRBJ2-5 and V is TRBV6-5, with 7 bases that match TRBD2. Germline lookup yields CDR1 MNHEY and CDR2 SVGAGI. J lost 4 bases, V lost 8 bases, and 10 bases had no gene match. The CDR3 runs to 14 residues. Here the CDR3 DNA reads TGTGCCAGCCGGGAATGGGGGGGGACAGAGACCCAGTACTTC. It translates to CASREWGGTETQYF.

The rearrangement joins TRBV28 to TRBJ1-1; 7 nucleotides line up with TRBD1. The J segment lost 1 base and the V segment lost 4 bases, leaving 3 bases of the junction unmatched. The length of the CDR3 is 14 residues. The germline CDR1 and CDR2 sequences are MDHEN and SYDVKM. The CDR3: CASSSTGWNTEAFF. The CDR3 bases are TGTGCCAGCAGTTCGACAGGGTGGAACACTGAAGCTTTCTTT.

The chain has TRBV10-3 and TRBJ1-3, with 7 bases aligning to TRBD1. CDR1 and CDR2 (germline): ENHRY, SYGVKD. V was pared by 10 bases and J by 4 bases, with 10 bases of the junction left unmatched. The CDR3 contains 14 residues. For the CDR3, the DNA is TGTGCCACGAGAGGGGGCGCGGGAGGAAACACCATATATTTT. It is translated as CATRGGAGGNTIYF.

The rearrangement joins TRBV18 to TRBJ2-3; 8 bases fit TRBD1. Germline V gene lookup returns CDR1 KGHSH and CDR2 LQKENI. The junction had 5 bases not matched to a gene; V was cut back by 3 bases and J by 0 bases. This CDR3 is 16 amino acids long. CDR3 sequence reads: CASSPTWDRSTDTQYF. Here the CDR3 DNA reads TGTGCCAGCTCACCGACATGGGACAGGAGCACAGATACGCAGTATTTT.

This sequence joins TRBV29-1 and TRBJ2-1; 9 bases map to TRBD1. The germline CDR1 and CDR2 sequences are SQVTM and ANQGSEA. CDR3 size: 16 residues. Germline trimming cut 0 bases from V and 7 bases from J; bases unmatched to any gene: 10. The CDR3 nucleotides read TGCAGCGTTGAAGATCTAAGGACAGGGGTGGGTAATGAGCAGTTCTTC. Translating gives CSVEDLRTGVGNEQFF.

The rearrangement uses TRBV7-8 and TRBJ2-5; weak D call: TRBD2 (6 bases). Per germline, CDR1 SGHVS and CDR2 FQNEAQ. The CDR3 spans 15 residues. V was clipped by 2 bases and J by 3 bases, with 13 bases between them. The CDR3 bases are TGTGCCAGCAGCTTATCGCTAGCGACCAAAGAGACCCAGTACTTC. Amino acid sequence: CASSLSLATKETQYF.

The DNA of the CDR3 is TGTGCCAGTAGTCCTGGGACTTCGAACACTGAAGCTTTCTTT. This gives the protein CASSPGTSNTEAFF. The V call is TRBV19, the J call TRBJ1-1; D might be TRBD1 (5 bases). Germline loops: CDR1 LNHDA, CDR2 SQIVND (reference sequence). Trimming took 5 bases from V and 1 from J, leaving 11 bases between them. The CDR3 consists of 14 residues.

The V call is TRBV28, the J call TRBJ2-3; perhaps TRBD2 as D (5 bases). Germline values: CDR1 MDHEN, CDR2 SYDVKM. The CDR3 has 13 residues. The V gene lost 6 bases and the J gene lost 1 base, with 8 bases spanning the gap. DNA for the CDR3: TGTGCCAGCAGACTAGGCGGCACAGATACGCAGTATTTT. Amino acid sequence: CASRLGGTDTQYF.

The CDR3 DNA reads as TGCGCCAGCAGCTTTACCGGGACTCCAAACGGGGAGCTGTTTTTT. As protein: CASSFTGTPNGELFF. The rearrangement links TRBV5-1 to TRBJ2-2; maybe TRBD2 (6 bases). With 2 bases removed from V and 7 bases from J, the gap between germline ends came to 15 bases. The CDR3 length is 15 residues. The germline V gene has CDR1 SGHRS and CDR2 YFSETQ. Filled out from reference TRBV5-1 and TRBJ2-2, the complete variable domain reads KAGVTQTPRYLIKTRGQQVTLSCSPISGHRSVSWYQQTPGQGLQFLFEYFSETQRNKGNFPGRFSGRQFSNSRSEMNVSTLELGDSALYLCASSFTGTPNGELFFGEGSRLTVL.

The CDR3 loop is CASKKPGLLAKNIQYF. The DNA for the CDR3 is TGTGCCAGCAAAAAACCGGGACTATTAGCCAAAAACATTCAGTACTTC. This chain connects TRBV28 to TRBJ2-4; 7 bases are a match to TRBD2. The J segment lost 0 bases and the V segment lost 7 bases, leaving 9 bases of the junction unmatched. Per the germline V gene, CDR1 is MDHEN and CDR2 is SYDVKM. This CDR3 spans 16 amino acids.

The rearrangement links TRBV11-2 to TRBJ1-2; a possible D gene is TRBD1 (5 bases). There are 13 residues in the CDR3. Looked up from germline, CDR1 is SGHAT and CDR2 is FQNNGV. Trimming cost V 8 bases and J 9 bases, with 19 bases left between them. The CDR3 reads CASSQGIFGRYTF. For the CDR3, the DNA is TGTGCCAGCTCCCAGGGTATTTTTGGCCGCTACACCTTC.

This clone appeared a few times. Other DNA sequences from this sample encode an identical CDR3 as well. The chain employs TRBV7-2 and TRBJ2-1, with TRBD2 matching over 10 bases. V lost 1 base, J lost 7 bases, and 7 bases stayed unmatched. The CDR3 contains 16 residues. Germline CDR1 is SGHTA and CDR2 is FQGNSA. CDR3 sequence (DNA): TGTGCCAGCAGCTTAGAGTGGCTAGCGGGAGAAAATGAGCAGTTCTTC. Translated, it gives CASSLEWLAGENEQFF. The full variable domain, completed using reference TRBV7-2 and TRBJ2-1, is GAGVSQSPSNKVTEKGKDVELRCDPISGHTALYWYRQSLGQGLEFLIYFQGNSAPDKSGLPSDRFSAERTGGSVSTLTIQRTQQEDSAVYLCASSLEWLAGENEQFFGPGTRLTVL.

This clone showed up just once. J is TRBJ2-2 and V is TRBV5-1, with TRBD2 identical over 10 bases. This CDR3 spans 17 amino acids. Germline assignment: CDR1 SGHRS and CDR2 YFSETQ. The V gene end was trimmed by 0 bases and the J gene end by 4 bases; junction bases not matched to a gene: 6. CDR3 DNA: TGCGCCAGCAGCTTGGGAGCGGGAGGGATCTCCACCGGGGAGCTGTTTTTT. Amino acid sequence: CASSLGAGGISTGELFF.

The chain employs TRBV4-1 and TRBJ2-1; TRBD2 aligns across 12 bases. The CDR3 runs to 16 residues. J lost 5 bases, V lost 6 bases, and 8 bases had no gene match. Germline CDR1 is MGHRA and CDR2 is YSYEKL. For the CDR3, the DNA is TGCGCCAGCAGTCGCACTAGCGGGAGGACCAACAATGAGCAGTTCTTC. It is translated as CASSRTSGRTNNEQFF.

The rearrangement links TRBV29-1 to TRBJ1-2, with 8 bases fitting TRBD1. This CDR3 spans 13 amino acids. The V gene end was trimmed by 2 bases and the J gene end by 3 bases; junction bases not matched to a gene: 2. From germline, CDR1 is SQVTM and CDR2 ANQGSEA. The CDR3 loop reads CSVESGGYYGYTF. DNA of the CDR3: TGCAGCGTTGAATCAGGGGGCTACTATGGCTACACCTTC.

The rearrangement uses TRBV7-2 and TRBJ2-5, with D uncertain. The CDR3 has 12 residues. Germline V gene lookup returns CDR1 SGHTA and CDR2 FQGNSA. The V and J ends lost 9 bases and 5 bases respectively, with 13 bases between them. CDR3 amino acids: CASTRMRETQYF. The CDR3 DNA is TGTGCCAGTACAAGGATGCGGGAGACCCAGTACTTC.

The J gene is TRBJ1-6, the V gene TRBV6-5; possibly TRBD1 for D (6 bases). Between the trimmed V and J ends, which lost 0 bases and 6 bases, there was a span of 9 bases. The CDR3 loop spans 15 amino acids. The germline V gene has CDR1 MNHEY and CDR2 SVGAGI. The CDR3 loop is CASSYSDRPNSPLHF. The CDR3 DNA reads TGTGCCAGCAGTTACTCCGACAGGCCTAATTCACCCCTCCACTTT.